This paragraph covers one T cell receptor beta chain sequence. Per the germline V gene, CDR1 is MNHEY and CDR2 is SVGAGI. The CDR3 has 14 amino acids. V lost 8 bases to trimming and J lost 5 bases; unmatched junction nucleotides: 10. Data came from immunoSEQ multiplex PCR; TCRdb stores just in-frame clones and leaves some out. Among 230,000 or so clones, less than 90% were seen once, and the ten largest hold about 20%. These data come from a study of blood T cell repertoires in COVID-19. Study summary: COVID-19 samples from acute and convalescent phases originated in the United States, Italy and Spain. PBMCs, B-cell-depleted T cells, or T cells were the source of the cDNA or gDNA that made up the material.

Material for sequencing was peripheral blood. This chain joins TRBV6-5 and TRBJ2-7, with 9 nucleotides matching TRBD2. The clonotype was recovered from a man aged 30 to 39 with active or convalescent COVID-19. The CDR3 here is CASSELAGINEQYF. CDR3 bases: TGTGCCAGCTCGGAGCTAGCGGGGATCAACGAGCAGTACTTC.